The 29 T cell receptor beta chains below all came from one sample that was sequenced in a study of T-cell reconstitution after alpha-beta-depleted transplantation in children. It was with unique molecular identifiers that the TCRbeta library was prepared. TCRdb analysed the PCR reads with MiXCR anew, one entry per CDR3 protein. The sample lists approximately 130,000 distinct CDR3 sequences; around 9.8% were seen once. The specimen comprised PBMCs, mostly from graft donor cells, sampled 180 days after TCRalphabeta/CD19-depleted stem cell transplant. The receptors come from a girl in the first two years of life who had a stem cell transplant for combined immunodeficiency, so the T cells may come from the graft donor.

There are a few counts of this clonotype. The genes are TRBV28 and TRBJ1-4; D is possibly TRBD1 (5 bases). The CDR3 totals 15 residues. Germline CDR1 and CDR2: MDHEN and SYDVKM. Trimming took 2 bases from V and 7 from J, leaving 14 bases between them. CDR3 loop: CASSLRQGLTEKLFF. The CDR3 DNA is TGTGCCAGCAGTTTAAGGCAGGGTTTAACTGAAAAACTGTTTTTT.

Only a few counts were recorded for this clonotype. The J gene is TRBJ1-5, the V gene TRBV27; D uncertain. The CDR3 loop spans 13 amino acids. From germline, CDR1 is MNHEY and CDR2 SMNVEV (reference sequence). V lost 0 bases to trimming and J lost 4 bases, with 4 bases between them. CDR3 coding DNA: TGTGCCAGCAGTTTATCCCGTAATCAGCCCCAGCATTTT. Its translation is CASSLSRNQPQHF.

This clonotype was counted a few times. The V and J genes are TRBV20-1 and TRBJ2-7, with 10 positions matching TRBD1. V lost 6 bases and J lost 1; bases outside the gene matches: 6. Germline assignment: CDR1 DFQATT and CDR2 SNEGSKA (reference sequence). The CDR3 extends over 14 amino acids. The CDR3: CSAVDRGLSYEQYF. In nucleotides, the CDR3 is TGCAGTGCCGTAGACAGGGGGCTTTCCTACGAGCAGTACTTC.

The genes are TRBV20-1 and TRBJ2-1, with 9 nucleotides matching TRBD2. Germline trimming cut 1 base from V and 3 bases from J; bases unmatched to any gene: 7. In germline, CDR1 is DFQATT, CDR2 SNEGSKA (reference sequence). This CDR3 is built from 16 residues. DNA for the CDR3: TGCAGTGCTAGAGGTAGCGGGGGAAGGAGCTACAATGAGCAGTTCTTC. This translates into CSARGSGGRSYNEQFF.

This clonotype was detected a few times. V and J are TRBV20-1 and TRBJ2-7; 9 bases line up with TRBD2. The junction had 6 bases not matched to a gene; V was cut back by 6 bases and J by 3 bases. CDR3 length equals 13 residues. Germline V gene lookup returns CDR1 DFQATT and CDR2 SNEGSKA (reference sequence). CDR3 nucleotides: TGCAGTGCACGGCTAGCGGGGTTCTACGAGCAGTACTTC. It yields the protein CSARLAGFYEQYF.

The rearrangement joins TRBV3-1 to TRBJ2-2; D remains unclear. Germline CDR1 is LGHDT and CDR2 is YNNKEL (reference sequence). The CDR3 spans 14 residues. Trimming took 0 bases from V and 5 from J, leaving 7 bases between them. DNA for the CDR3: TGTGCCAGCAGCCAAGATAACGGGACCGGGGAGCTGTTTTTT. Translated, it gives CASSQDNGTGELFF.

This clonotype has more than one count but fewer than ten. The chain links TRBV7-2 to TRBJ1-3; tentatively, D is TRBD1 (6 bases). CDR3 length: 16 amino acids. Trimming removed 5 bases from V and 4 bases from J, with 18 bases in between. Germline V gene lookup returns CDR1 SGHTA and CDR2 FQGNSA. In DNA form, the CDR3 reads TGTGCCAGCAGCCTTAGTCCCACAGGGTCCGGAAACACCATATATTTT. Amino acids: CASSLSPTGSGNTIYF.

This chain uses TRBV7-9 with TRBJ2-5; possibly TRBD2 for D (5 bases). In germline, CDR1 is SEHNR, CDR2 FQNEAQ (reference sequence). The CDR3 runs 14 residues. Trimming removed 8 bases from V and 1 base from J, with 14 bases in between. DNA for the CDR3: TGTGCCAGCGACCCTCTAGCCACCCAAGAGACCCAGTACTTC. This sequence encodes CASDPLATQETQYF.

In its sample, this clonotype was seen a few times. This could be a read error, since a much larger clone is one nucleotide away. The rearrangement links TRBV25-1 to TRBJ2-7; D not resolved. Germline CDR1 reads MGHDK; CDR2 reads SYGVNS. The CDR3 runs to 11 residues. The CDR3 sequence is CASSASHEQYF. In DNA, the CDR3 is TGTGCCAGCAGTGCCTCCCACGAGCAGTACTTC.

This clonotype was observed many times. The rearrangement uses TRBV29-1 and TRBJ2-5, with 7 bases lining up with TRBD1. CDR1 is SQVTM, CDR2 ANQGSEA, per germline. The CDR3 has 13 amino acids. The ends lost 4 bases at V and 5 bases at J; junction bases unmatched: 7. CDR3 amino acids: CSVVPTGSETQYF. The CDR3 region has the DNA TGCAGCGTTGTCCCGACAGGGTCTGAGACCCAGTACTTC.

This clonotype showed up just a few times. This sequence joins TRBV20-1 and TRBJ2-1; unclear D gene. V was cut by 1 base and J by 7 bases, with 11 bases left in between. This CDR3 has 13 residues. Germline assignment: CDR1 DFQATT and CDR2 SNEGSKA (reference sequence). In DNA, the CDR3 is TGCAGTGCTAGAGGCCAGACGTCGAATGAGCAGTTCTTC. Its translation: CSARGQTSNEQFF.

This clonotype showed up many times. The CDR3 DNA sequence: TGCGCCAGCAGCATGGGACAAGGAAATTCACCCCTCCACTTT. Its protein is CASSMGQGNSPLHF. The rearrangement joins TRBV5-1 to TRBJ1-6, with D perhaps TRBD1 (6 bases). The V end was cut by 4 bases, the J end by 7 bases, with 12 bases between. The length of the CDR3 is 14 residues. Per the germline V gene, CDR1 is SGHRS and CDR2 is YFSETQ. The full variable domain, rest sourced from reference TRBV5-1 and TRBJ1-6, is KAGVTQTPRYLIKTRGQQVTLSCSPISGHRSVSWYQQTPGQGLQFLFEYFSETQRNKGNFPGRFSGRQFSNSRSEMNVSTLELGDSALYLCASSMGQGNSPLHFGNGTRLTVT.

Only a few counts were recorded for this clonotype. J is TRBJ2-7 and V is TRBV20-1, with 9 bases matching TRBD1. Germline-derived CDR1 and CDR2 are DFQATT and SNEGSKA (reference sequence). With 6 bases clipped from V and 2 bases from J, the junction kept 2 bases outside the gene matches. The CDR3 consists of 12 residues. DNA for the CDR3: TGCAGTGCCCGGACAGGGGCCTACGAGCAGTACTTC. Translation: CSARTGAYEQYF.

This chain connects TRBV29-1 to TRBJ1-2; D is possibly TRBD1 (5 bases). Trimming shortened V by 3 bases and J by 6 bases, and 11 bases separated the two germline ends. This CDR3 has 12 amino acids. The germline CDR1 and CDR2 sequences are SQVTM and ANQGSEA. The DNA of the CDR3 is TGCAGCGTTGACGACCGAGGGGATGGCTACACCTTC. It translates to CSVDDRGDGYTF.

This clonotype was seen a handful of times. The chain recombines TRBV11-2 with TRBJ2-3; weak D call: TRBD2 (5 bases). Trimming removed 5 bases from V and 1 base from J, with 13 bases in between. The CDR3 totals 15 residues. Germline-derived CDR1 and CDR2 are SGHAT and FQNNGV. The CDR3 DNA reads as TGTGCCAGCAGCATACGGACTTTTGGCACAGATACGCAGTATTTT. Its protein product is CASSIRTFGTDTQYF.

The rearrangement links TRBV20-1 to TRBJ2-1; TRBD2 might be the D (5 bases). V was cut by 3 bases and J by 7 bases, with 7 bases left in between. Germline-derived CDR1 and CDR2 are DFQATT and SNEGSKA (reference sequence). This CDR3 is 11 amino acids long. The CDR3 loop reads CSASWENEQFF. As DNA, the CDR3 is TGCAGTGCTAGCTGGGAGAATGAGCAGTTCTTC.

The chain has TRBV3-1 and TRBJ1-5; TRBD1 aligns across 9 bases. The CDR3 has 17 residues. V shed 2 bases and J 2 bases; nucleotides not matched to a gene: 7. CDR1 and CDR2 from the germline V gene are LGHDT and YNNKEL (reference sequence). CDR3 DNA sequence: TGTGCCAGCAGCCAAACAGGGGGCGCATTAGGCAATCAGCCCCAGCATTTT. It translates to CASSQTGGALGNQPQHF.

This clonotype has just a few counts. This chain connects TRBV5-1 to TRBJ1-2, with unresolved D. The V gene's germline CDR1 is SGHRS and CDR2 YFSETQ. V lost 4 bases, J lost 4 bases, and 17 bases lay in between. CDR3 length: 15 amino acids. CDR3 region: CASSPTFDISYGYTF. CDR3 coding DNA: TGCGCCAGCAGCCCCACATTTGACATTTCCTATGGCTACACCTTC.

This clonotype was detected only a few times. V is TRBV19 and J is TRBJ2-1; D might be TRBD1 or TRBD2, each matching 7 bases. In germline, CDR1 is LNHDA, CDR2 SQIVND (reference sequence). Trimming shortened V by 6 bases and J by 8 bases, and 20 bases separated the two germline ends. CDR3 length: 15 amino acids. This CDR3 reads CASSPDREGLDEQFF. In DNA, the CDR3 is TGTGCCAGTAGCCCCGACAGGGAGGGTTTGGATGAGCAGTTCTTC.

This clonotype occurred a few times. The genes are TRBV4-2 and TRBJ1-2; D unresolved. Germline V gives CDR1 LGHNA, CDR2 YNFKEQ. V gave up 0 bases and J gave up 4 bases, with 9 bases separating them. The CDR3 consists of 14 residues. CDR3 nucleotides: TGTGCCAGCAGCCAAGATACCGTGGCCTATGGCTACACCTTC. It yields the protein CASSQDTVAYGYTF.

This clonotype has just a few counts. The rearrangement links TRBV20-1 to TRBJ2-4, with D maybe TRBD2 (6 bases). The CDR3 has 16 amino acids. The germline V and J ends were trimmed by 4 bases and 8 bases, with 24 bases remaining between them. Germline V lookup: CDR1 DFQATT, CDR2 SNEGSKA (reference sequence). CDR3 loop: CSATRSLGLLGDIQYF. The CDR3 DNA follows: TGCAGTGCTACTCGCTCTCTGGGACTCCTAGGGGACATTCAGTACTTC.

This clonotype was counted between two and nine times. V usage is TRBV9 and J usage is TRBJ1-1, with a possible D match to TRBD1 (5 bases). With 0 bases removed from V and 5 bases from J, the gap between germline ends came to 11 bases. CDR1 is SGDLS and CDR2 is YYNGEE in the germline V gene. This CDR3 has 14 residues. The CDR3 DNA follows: TGTGCCAGCAGCGTAGGATGGGGCAGGACTGAAGCTTTCTTT. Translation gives CASSVGWGRTEAFF.

In DNA, the CDR3 is TGCAGCGTTGGCCGGGACAGATACTATGGCTACACCTTC. Residues: CSVGRDRYYGYTF. The V call is TRBV29-1, the J call TRBJ1-2; 7 bases are shared with TRBD1. Germline lookup yields CDR1 SQVTM and CDR2 ANQGSEA. V shed 4 bases, J shed 3 bases, and the junction held 5 bases outside the gene matches. CDR3 length: 13 residues.

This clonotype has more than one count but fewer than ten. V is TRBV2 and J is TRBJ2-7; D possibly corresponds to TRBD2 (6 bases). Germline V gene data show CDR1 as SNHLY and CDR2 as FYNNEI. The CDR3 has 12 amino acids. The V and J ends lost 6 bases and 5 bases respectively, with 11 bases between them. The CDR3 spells CASRGGADEQYF. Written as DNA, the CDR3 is TGTGCCAGCAGGGGAGGAGCTGACGAGCAGTACTTC. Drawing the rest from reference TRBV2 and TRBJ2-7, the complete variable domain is EPEVTQTPSHQVTQMGQEVILRCVPISNHLYFYWYRQILGQKVEFLVSFYNNEISEKSEIFDDQFSVERPDGSNFTLKIRSTKLEDSAMYFCASRGGADEQYFGPGTRLTVT.

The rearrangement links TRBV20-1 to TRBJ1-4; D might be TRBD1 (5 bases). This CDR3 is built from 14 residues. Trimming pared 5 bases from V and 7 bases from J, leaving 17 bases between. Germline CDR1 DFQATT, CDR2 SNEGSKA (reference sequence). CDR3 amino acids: CSARCPGGGEKLFF. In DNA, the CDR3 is TGCAGTGCTCGCTGCCCGGGTGGGGGTGAAAAACTGTTTTTT.

The CDR3 reads CSARGPNQPQHF. The CDR3 DNA reads as TGCAGTGCTAGAGGGCCAAATCAGCCCCAGCATTTT. The chain recombines TRBV20-1 with TRBJ1-5; no clear D gene. The CDR3 has 12 residues. Germline CDR1 DFQATT, CDR2 SNEGSKA (reference sequence). With 1 base removed from V and 4 bases from J, the gap between germline ends came to 5 bases.

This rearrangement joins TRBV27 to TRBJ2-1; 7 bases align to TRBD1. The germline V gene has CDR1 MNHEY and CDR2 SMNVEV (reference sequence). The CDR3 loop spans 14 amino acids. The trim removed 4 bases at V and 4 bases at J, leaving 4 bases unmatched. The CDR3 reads CASSWGQQYNEQFF. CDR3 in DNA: TGTGCCAGCAGTTGGGGACAGCAATACAATGAGCAGTTCTTC.

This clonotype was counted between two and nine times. DNA of the CDR3: TGTGCCAGCAGTTTGGGACTAGCGGGGGCAGATACGCAGTATTTT. It codes for CASSLGLAGADTQYF. The J gene is TRBJ2-3, the V gene TRBV28, with 14 bases lining up with TRBD2. The germline V gene has CDR1 MDHEN and CDR2 SYDVKM. The CDR3 covers 15 residues. The V gene end was trimmed by 3 bases and the J gene end by 4 bases; junction bases not matched to a gene: 0.

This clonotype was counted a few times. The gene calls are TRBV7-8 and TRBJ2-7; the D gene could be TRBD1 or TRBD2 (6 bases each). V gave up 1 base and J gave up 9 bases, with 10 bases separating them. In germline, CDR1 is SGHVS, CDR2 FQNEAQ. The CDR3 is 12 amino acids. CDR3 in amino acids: CASSLEGGGQYF. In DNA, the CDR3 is TGTGCCAGCAGCTTAGAAGGGGGAGGGCAGTACTTC. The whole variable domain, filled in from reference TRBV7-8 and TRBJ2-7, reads GAGVSQSPRYKVAKRGQDVALRCDPISGHVSLFWYQQALGQGPEFLTYFQNEAQLDKSGLPSDRFFAERPEGSVSTLKIQRTQQEDSAVYLCASSLEGGGQYFGPGTRLTVT.